This entry lists 8 T cell receptor beta chains sequenced from one sample in a study of beta chain features in type 1 diabetes. Isolated RNA was reverse transcribed in full, so expressed TCRB transcripts were sequenced. The data were produced by immunoSEQ multiplex PCR, yet TCRdb's version contains in-frame clones alone and is incomplete. The data show 300,000 to 450,000 clones, with roughly a fifth seen just once and under 0.05% held by the top ten. Sample: naive CD4+ T cells from blood. These receptor sequences come from a young woman in good health.

This clone occurred a few times. V is TRBV29-1 and J is TRBJ2-3; 11 bases match TRBD2. Losses at the gene ends were 1 base for V and 3 bases for J; bases not matched to a gene: 12. The length of the CDR3 is 18 residues. Germline V gene sequence: CDR1 SQVTM, CDR2 ANQGSEA. The CDR3 DNA reads TGCAGCGTTGAAGGGGGGGGACTAGCGGACCTGGGAACAGATACGCAGTATTTT. Its protein product is CSVEGGGLADLGTDTQYF.

This clone appeared a few times. The chain couples TRBV6-6 to TRBJ1-2; D uncertain. Germline CDR1 reads MNHNY; CDR2 reads SVGAGI (reference sequence). There are 12 residues in the CDR3. V lost 5 bases and J lost 5, with 9 bases in between. CDR3 region: CASSKTEYGYTF. The DNA of the CDR3 is TGTGCCAGCAGTAAGACGGAGTATGGCTACACCTTC.

This clone was counted a few times. The rearrangement links TRBV4-1 to TRBJ2-6; 12 nucleotides match TRBD2. V was clipped by 4 bases and J by 1 base; unmatched bases: 11. The CDR3 is 20 residues long. Germline V CDR1 and CDR2: MGHRA, YSYEKL. The CDR3 spells CASSLLGPGLAGSGANVLTF. DNA for the CDR3: TGCGCCAGCAGCCTATTGGGTCCTGGACTAGCGGGGTCTGGGGCCAACGTCCTGACTTTC.

V and J are TRBV2 and TRBJ2-5; D might be TRBD2 (5 bases). The V end lost 2 bases, the J end lost 10 bases, and 11 bases lay between the germline ends. Germline V gives CDR1 SNHLY, CDR2 FYNNEI. This CDR3 has 12 residues. CDR3 DNA: TGTGCCAGCAGTGAACGGACCGGGAACCAGTACTTC. The encoded protein is CASSERTGNQYF.

This clone was counted a few times. V is TRBV27 and J is TRBJ2-5, with a possible D match to TRBD1 (5 bases). The V and J ends lost 0 bases and 3 bases respectively, with 5 bases between them. The CDR3 is made up of 13 amino acids. The V gene's germline CDR1 is MNHEY and CDR2 SMNVEV (reference sequence). The chain's CDR3 is CASSLSGEETQYF. CDR3 nucleotide sequence: TGTGCCAGCAGTTTATCAGGGGAAGAGACCCAGTACTTC.

This clone was counted a few times. The V gene is TRBV19, the J gene TRBJ1-2, with a tentative D call TRBD1 (6 bases). Trimming removed 5 bases from V and 4 bases from J, with 11 bases in between. CDR1 and CDR2 (germline): LNHDA, SQIVND (reference sequence). This CDR3 is built from 13 residues. CDR3: CASSLQGSYGYTF. The CDR3 nucleotides read TGTGCCAGTAGTCTACAGGGTAGCTATGGCTACACCTTC.

The chain links TRBV6-1 to TRBJ1-5; D gene unclear. V lost 10 bases and J 4 bases, leaving 11 bases between the germline ends. The germline CDR1 and CDR2 sequences are MNHNS and SASEGT. This CDR3 is built from 12 residues. The CDR3 here is CAIRRDNQPQHF. In nucleotides, the CDR3 is TGTGCCATCAGACGGGATAATCAGCCCCAGCATTTT.

This chain connects TRBV4-1 to TRBJ2-3, with TRBD2 matching over 10 bases. The CDR3 is 15 residues long. CDR1 is MGHRA and CDR2 is YSYEKL in the germline V gene. With V trimmed by 4 bases and J by 5 bases, 6 bases remained unmatched. Here the CDR3 reads CASSPRLAGGDTQYF. The CDR3 nucleotides are TGCGCCAGCAGCCCACGACTAGCGGGCGGAGATACGCAGTATTTT.